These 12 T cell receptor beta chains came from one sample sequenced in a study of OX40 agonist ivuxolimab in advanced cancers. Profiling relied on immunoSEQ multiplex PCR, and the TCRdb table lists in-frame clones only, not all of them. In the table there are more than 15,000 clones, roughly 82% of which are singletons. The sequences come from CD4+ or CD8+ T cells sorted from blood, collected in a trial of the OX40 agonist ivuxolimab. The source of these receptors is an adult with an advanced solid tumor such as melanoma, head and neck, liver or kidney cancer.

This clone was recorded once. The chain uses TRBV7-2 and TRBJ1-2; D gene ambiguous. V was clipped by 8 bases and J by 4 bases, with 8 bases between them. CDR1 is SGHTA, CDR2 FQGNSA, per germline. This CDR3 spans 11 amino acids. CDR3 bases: TGTGCCAGCCGGGGTATCTATGGCTACACCTTC. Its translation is CASRGIYGYTF.

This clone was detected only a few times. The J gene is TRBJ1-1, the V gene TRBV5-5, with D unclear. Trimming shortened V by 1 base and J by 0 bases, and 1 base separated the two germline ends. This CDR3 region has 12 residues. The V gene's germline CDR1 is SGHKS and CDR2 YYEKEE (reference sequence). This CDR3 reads CASSLLNTEAFF. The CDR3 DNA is TGTGCCAGCAGCTTGTTGAACACTGAAGCTTTCTTT.

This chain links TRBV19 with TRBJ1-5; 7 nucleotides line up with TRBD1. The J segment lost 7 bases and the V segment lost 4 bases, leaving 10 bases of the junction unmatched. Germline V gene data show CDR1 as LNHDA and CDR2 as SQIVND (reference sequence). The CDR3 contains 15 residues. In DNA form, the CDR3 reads TGTGCCAGTAGTACCCGGGAAGGGGGCAGCCAGCCCCAGCATTTT. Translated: CASSTREGGSQPQHF.

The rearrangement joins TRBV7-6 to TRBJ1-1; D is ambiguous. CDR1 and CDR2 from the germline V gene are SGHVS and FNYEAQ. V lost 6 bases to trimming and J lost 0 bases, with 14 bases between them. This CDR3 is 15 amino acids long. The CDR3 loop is CASSLRGNMNTEAFF. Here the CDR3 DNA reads TGTGCCAGCAGTCTCCGTGGGAACATGAACACTGAAGCTTTCTTT. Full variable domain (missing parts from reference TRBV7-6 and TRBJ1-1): GAGVSQSPRYKVTKRGQDVALRCDPISGHVSLYWYRQALGQGPEFLTYFNYEAQQDKSGLPNDRFSAERPEGSISTLTIQRTEQRDSAMYRCASSLRGNMNTEAFFGQGTRLTVV.

The CDR3 loop reads CASSKGGNTGELFF. CDR3 in DNA: TGTGCCAGCAGCAAAGGTGGGAACACCGGGGAGCTGTTTTTT. The chain recombines TRBV21-1 with TRBJ2-2. TRBV21-1 is annotated as a pseudogene. CDR3 length: 14 amino acids.

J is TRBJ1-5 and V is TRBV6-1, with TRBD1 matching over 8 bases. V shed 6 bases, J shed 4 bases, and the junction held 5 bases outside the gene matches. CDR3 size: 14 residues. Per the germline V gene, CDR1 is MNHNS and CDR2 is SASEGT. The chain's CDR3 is CASRGDRRNQPQHF. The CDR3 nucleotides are TGTGCCAGCAGGGGGGACAGGCGGAATCAGCCCCAGCATTTT.

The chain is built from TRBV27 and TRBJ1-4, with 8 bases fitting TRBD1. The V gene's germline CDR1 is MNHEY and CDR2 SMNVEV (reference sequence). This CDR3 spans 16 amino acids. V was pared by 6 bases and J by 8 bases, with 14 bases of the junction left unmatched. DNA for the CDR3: TGTGCCAGCAGCCTCAGTCGGACAGGGCTCGGGGAAAAACTGTTTTTT. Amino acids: CASSLSRTGLGEKLFF.

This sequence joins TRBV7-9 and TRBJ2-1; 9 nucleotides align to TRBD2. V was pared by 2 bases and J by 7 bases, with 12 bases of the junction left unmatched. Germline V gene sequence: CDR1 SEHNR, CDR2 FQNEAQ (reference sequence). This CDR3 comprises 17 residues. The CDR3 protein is CASSLRSGGRAGNEQFF. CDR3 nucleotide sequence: TGTGCCAGCAGCTTAAGATCTGGCGGGAGGGCCGGAAATGAGCAGTTCTTC.

The CDR3 DNA reads as TGCGCCAGCAGTCAATCGACCCCGGGGGGCATTCAGTACTTC. The encoded protein is CASSQSTPGGIQYF. The chain is built from TRBV23-1 and TRBJ2-4, with TRBD2 matching over 7 bases. TRBV23-1 is an ORF, with its function uncertain. This CDR3 contains 14 residues. V lost 0 bases, J lost 9 bases, and 5 bases stayed unmatched.

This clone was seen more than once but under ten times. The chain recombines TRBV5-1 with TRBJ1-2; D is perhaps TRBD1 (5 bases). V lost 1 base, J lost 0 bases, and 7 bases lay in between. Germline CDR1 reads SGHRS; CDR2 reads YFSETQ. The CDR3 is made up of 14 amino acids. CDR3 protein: CASSLRQSNYGYTF. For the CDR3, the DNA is TGCGCCAGCAGCTTGCGACAGTCTAACTATGGCTACACCTTC.

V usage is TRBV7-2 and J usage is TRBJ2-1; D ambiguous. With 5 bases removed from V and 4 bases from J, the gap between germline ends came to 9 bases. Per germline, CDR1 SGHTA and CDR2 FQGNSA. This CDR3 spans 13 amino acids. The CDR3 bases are TGTGCCAGCAGCAATCAGAGATACAATGAGCAGTTCTTC. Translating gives CASSNQRYNEQFF.

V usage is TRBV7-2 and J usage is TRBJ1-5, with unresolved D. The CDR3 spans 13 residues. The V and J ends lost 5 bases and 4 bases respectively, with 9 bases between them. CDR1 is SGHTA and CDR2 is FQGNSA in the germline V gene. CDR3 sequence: CASSRYYNQPQHF. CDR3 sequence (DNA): TGTGCCAGCAGCAGATATTATAATCAGCCCCAGCATTTT.